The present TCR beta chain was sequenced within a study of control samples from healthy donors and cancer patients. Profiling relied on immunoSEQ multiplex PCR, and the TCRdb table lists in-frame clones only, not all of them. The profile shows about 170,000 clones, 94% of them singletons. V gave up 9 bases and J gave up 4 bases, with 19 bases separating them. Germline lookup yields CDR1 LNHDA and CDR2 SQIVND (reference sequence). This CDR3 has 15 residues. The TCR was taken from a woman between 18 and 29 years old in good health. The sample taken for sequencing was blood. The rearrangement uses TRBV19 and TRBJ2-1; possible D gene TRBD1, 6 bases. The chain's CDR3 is CASILTTGKYNEQFF. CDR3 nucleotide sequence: TGTGCCAGCATCCTTACGACAGGCAAATACAATGAGCAGTTCTTC.